These 28 T cell receptor beta chains were all obtained from the same sample, sequenced in a study of shared clonotypes between healthy human individuals. Naive CD8 isolation took CD45RO-negative cells positively selected for CCR7 and excluded terminally differentiated effector memory CD45RA+ cells. The data were produced by immunoSEQ multiplex PCR, yet TCRdb's version contains in-frame clones alone and is incomplete. The repertoire holds roughly 2.1 million clones, roughly 91% seen once, with around 1.7% in the top ten. The sequenced sample consisted of naive CD8+ T cells from PBMCs. These receptors all stem from a man aged 18 to 35 in good health. Some clones in this sample may be carry-over from other donors' samples.

Comments on this clone: Other DNA sequences in this sample translate to the same CDR3. The J gene is TRBJ2-7, the V gene TRBV7-8; no firm D call. Germline-derived CDR1 and CDR2 are SGHVS and FQNEAQ. The CDR3 loop spans 12 amino acids. V was clipped by 2 bases and J by 4 bases, with 6 bases between them. The CDR3 protein is CASSLREYEQYF. The CDR3 DNA follows: TGTGCCAGCAGCTTAAGGGAATACGAGCAGTACTTC. Combining the CDR3 with reference TRBV7-8 and TRBJ2-7 gives the whole variable domain GAGVSQSPRYKVAKRGQDVALRCDPISGHVSLFWYQQALGQGPEFLTYFQNEAQLDKSGLPSDRFFAERPEGSVSTLKIQRTQQEDSAVYLCASSLREYEQYFGPGTRLTVT.

This clone was recorded once. A far larger clone lies a single base away; this is likely a read error. The sample contains more than one DNA sequence encoding this CDR3. The chain employs TRBV5-6 and TRBJ2-7, with TRBD2 matching over 10 bases. V shed 0 bases, J shed 3 bases, and the junction held 0 bases outside the gene matches. The CDR3 consists of 14 residues. The germline gives CDR1 SGHDT, CDR2 YYEEEE. CDR3: CASSLASGSYEQYF. DNA of the CDR3: TGTGCCAGCAGCTTGGCTAGCGGGAGCTACGAGCAGTACTTC. The full variable domain, completed using reference TRBV5-6 and TRBJ2-7, is DAGVTQSPTHLIKTRGQQVTLRCSPKSGHDTVSWYQQALGQGPQFIFQYYEEEERQRGNFPDRFSGHQFPNYSSELNVNALLLGDSALYLCASSLASGSYEQYFGPGTRLTVT.

The chain carries TRBV13 and TRBJ2-1, with 12 bases identical to TRBD1. Trimming cost V 4 bases and J 7 bases; bases outside gene matches: 8. The germline V gene has CDR1 PRHDT and CDR2 FYEKMQ (reference sequence). The CDR3 extends over 16 amino acids. The CDR3 DNA is TGTGCCAGCAGCTCGATGGGACAGGGGGCGCAAAATGAGCAGTTCTTC. Translating gives CASSSMGQGAQNEQFF. The whole variable domain, remainder taken from reference TRBV13 and TRBJ2-1, is AAGVIQSPRHLIKEKRETATLKCYPIPRHDTVYWYQQGPGQDPQFLISFYEKMQSDKGSIPDRFSAQQFSDYHSELNMSSLELGDSALYFCASSSMGQGAQNEQFFGPGTRLTVL.

The V gene is TRBV4-1, the J gene TRBJ2-7; 9 positions agree with TRBD2. J was trimmed by 4 bases and V by 1 base; bases with no gene match: 8. The CDR3 sequence is 16 residues long. Per germline, CDR1 MGHRA and CDR2 YSYEKL. The chain's CDR3 is CASSQAAAGGPYEQYF. The DNA of the CDR3 is TGCGCCAGCAGCCAAGCAGCTGCGGGAGGGCCGTACGAGCAGTACTTC.

The chain couples TRBV5-5 to TRBJ1-4; 8 bases line up with TRBD1. CDR1 and CDR2 from the germline V gene are SGHKS and YYEKEE (reference sequence). The CDR3 contains 15 residues. With V trimmed by 4 bases and J by 1 base, 3 bases remained unmatched. This CDR3 reads CASSQTGGTNEKLFF. For the CDR3, the DNA is TGTGCCAGCAGCCAAACAGGGGGAACTAATGAAAAACTGTTTTTT.

The rearrangement links TRBV7-9 to TRBJ2-7; 7 bases fit TRBD1. Germline CDR1 and CDR2: SEHNR and FQNEAQ (reference sequence). The CDR3 consists of 14 residues. The J segment lost 2 bases and the V segment lost 5 bases, leaving 6 bases of the junction unmatched. The DNA of the CDR3 is TGTGCCAGCAGCACCGGGGACAGAACCTACGAGCAGTACTTC. Translating it yields CASSTGDRTYEQYF.

The genes are TRBV2 and TRBJ2-2; D gene uncertain. This CDR3 region has 15 residues. V lost 10 bases to trimming and J lost 0 bases, with 15 bases between them. Germline loops: CDR1 SNHLY, CDR2 FYNNEI. The CDR3 DNA sequence: TGTGCCACCTCAAGGACGGGCGCGAACACCGGGGAGCTGTTTTTT. Protein: CATSRTGANTGELFF.

As concerns this clone: Other DNA sequences in this sample translate to the same CDR3. V gene TRBV9 combines with J gene TRBJ2-7; D not resolved. V dropped 0 bases and J dropped 4 bases, with 8 bases sitting between them. The germline gives CDR1 SGDLS, CDR2 YYNGEE. The CDR3 is 13 residues long. CDR3 in DNA: TGTGCCAGCAGCGTAGGAGATGGGTACGAGCAGTACTTC. Encoded protein: CASSVGDGYEQYF.

This chain joins TRBV11-2 and TRBJ2-7, with D possibly TRBD2 on 6 matching bases. CDR1 SGHAT and CDR2 FQNNGV come from the germline V gene. V was shortened by 4 bases and J by 2 bases, with 18 bases between the two germline ends. This CDR3 has 16 amino acids. DNA for the CDR3: TGTGCCAGCAGCTCCCACGAGGTAGCGGAACCCTACGAGCAGTACTTC. Protein sequence: CASSSHEVAEPYEQYF.

The rearrangement uses TRBV6-1 and TRBJ2-1, with a weak D call TRBD2 (5 bases). Trimming removed 4 bases at V and 8 bases at J, with 12 bases between. Germline values: CDR1 MNHNS, CDR2 SASEGT. There are 13 residues in the CDR3. The CDR3 nucleotides read TGTGCCAGCAGTGTTGGTTTGAGGGATGAGCAGTTCTTC. Translation: CASSVGLRDEQFF.

The chain joins TRBV18 to TRBJ2-6, with 11 bases that match TRBD1. In germline, CDR1 is KGHSH, CDR2 LQKENI. Losses at the gene ends were 4 bases for V and 4 bases for J; bases not matched to a gene: 18. The CDR3 sequence is 21 residues long. Here the CDR3 DNA reads TGTGCCAGCTCACGCGGACAGGGGGCATACGCTCCATCTACGGGGGCCAACGTCCTGACTTTC. Translated, it gives CASSRGQGAYAPSTGANVLTF.

V is TRBV9 and J is TRBJ1-4; D gene uncertain. The CDR3 loop spans 14 amino acids. The V end was cut by 3 bases, the J end by 6 bases, with 12 bases between. Germline loops: CDR1 SGDLS, CDR2 YYNGEE. CDR3 nucleotide sequence: TGTGCCAGCAGCGAATCCCGGAAGGATGAAAAACTGTTTTTT. It codes for CASSESRKDEKLFF.

The chain links TRBV7-8 to TRBJ1-2; D ambiguous. With 5 bases removed from V and 4 bases from J, the gap between germline ends came to 11 bases. CDR1 and CDR2 (germline): SGHVS, FQNEAQ. This CDR3 region has 13 residues. The CDR3 nucleotides are TGTGCCAGCAGCGCAGAGGGATCCTATGGCTACACCTTC. Amino acids: CASSAEGSYGYTF. The full variable domain, with the rest looked up from reference TRBV7-8 and TRBJ1-2, is GAGVSQSPRYKVAKRGQDVALRCDPISGHVSLFWYQQALGQGPEFLTYFQNEAQLDKSGLPSDRFFAERPEGSVSTLKIQRTQQEDSAVYLCASSAEGSYGYTFGSGTRLTVV.

The genes are TRBV28 and TRBJ2-5, with D perhaps matching TRBD2 (6 bases). The V gene lost 0 bases and the J gene lost 7 bases, with 24 bases spanning the gap. The CDR3 is 18 amino acids. Germline V gene lookup returns CDR1 MDHEN and CDR2 SYDVKM. CDR3 loop: CASSLWEVGDWTRSTQYF. The DNA of the CDR3 is TGTGCCAGCAGTTTATGGGAAGTAGGGGACTGGACAAGATCGACCCAGTACTTC.

This clone came up once. CDR3 DNA: TGTGCCAGCAGTCCATTACAGGGAAACACTGAAGCTTTCTTT. Translated, it gives CASSPLQGNTEAFF. V is TRBV28 and J is TRBJ1-1, with TRBD1 as a possible D gene (6 bases). Germline lookup yields CDR1 MDHEN and CDR2 SYDVKM. Trimming stripped 5 bases from V and 2 bases from J, with 12 bases between. CDR3 length: 14 amino acids.

This sequence joins TRBV5-4 and TRBJ2-7; TRBD2 agrees at 14 bases. CDR3 size: 16 residues. Germline lookup yields CDR1 SGHNT and CDR2 YYREEE (reference sequence). V was pared by 4 bases and J by 5 bases, with 8 bases of the junction left unmatched. The CDR3 sequence is CASSKGLAGAIDEQYF. CDR3 DNA sequence: TGTGCCAGCAGCAAGGGACTAGCGGGAGCGATCGACGAGCAGTACTTC.

The chain carries TRBV7-9 and TRBJ2-7; perhaps TRBD2 as D (6 bases). Germline V gene sequence: CDR1 SEHNR, CDR2 FQNEAQ (reference sequence). This CDR3 has 16 residues. V shed 2 bases and J shed 1 base, with 15 bases lying between them. CDR3 sequence: CASSLTLMTRSYEQYF. CDR3 in DNA: TGTGCCAGCAGCTTAACTTTGATGACTAGGTCCTACGAGCAGTACTTC. Full variable domain (rest looked up from reference TRBV7-9 and TRBJ2-7): DTGVSQNPRHKITKRGQNVTFRCDPISEHNRLYWYRQTLGQGPEFLTYFQNEAQLEKSRLLSDRFSAERPKGSFSTLEIQRTEQGDSAMYLCASSLTLMTRSYEQYFGPGTRLTVT.

This chain's CDR3 is CASSQVVEYFGANVLTF. For the CDR3, the DNA is TGTGCCAGCAGCCAAGTAGTTGAGTATTTTGGGGCCAACGTCCTGACTTTC. The genes are TRBV14 and TRBJ2-6; no reliable D call. Deletions cut 1 base from V and 3 bases from J, with 13 bases between. The CDR3 has 17 amino acids. The V gene's germline CDR1 is SGHDN and CDR2 FVKESK.

This chain connects TRBV30 to TRBJ2-4, with 8 bases matching TRBD2. CDR1 is GTSNPN, CDR2 SVGIG, per germline (reference sequence). The CDR3 sequence is 13 residues long. The V and J ends lost 6 bases and 8 bases, in that order; junction bases with no gene match: 9. CDR3 loop: CACTREGPDIQYF. The CDR3 DNA is TGTGCCTGTACACGGGAGGGCCCGGACATTCAGTACTTC.

The chain uses TRBV6-1 and TRBJ2-7; a weak D match, TRBD1 (6 bases). V gave up 6 bases and J gave up 3 bases, with 15 bases separating them. The CDR3 is 14 amino acids. The germline V gene has CDR1 MNHNS and CDR2 SASEGT. The CDR3 loop reads CASSPGTLVYEQYF. CDR3 DNA sequence: TGTGCCAGCAGCCCCGGGACATTAGTCTACGAGCAGTACTTC.

This chain connects TRBV27 to TRBJ1-4; the match to TRBD1 covers 11 bases. Germline V gene data show CDR1 as MNHEY and CDR2 as SMNVEV (reference sequence). The CDR3 totals 15 residues. V lost 5 bases, J lost 7 bases, and 6 bases stayed unmatched. For the CDR3, the DNA is TGTGCCAGCAGTGCGGACAGGGGGCCGGGTGAAAAACTGTTTTTT. As protein: CASSADRGPGEKLFF.

Concerning this clone itself: At the DNA level, this CDR3 is encoded by other sequences in the same sample as well. The V call is TRBV9, the J call TRBJ1-5; D perhaps matches TRBD1 (5 bases). Germline CDR1 is SGDLS and CDR2 is YYNGEE. With 0 bases removed from V and 3 bases from J, the gap between germline ends came to 10 bases. This CDR3 contains 15 residues. The CDR3 DNA is TGTGCCAGCAGCGTAGACGGGACTCTCAATCAGCCCCAGCATTTT. The encoded protein is CASSVDGTLNQPQHF.

The J gene is TRBJ2-1, the V gene TRBV27, with TRBD1 matching over 9 bases. The CDR3 is made up of 13 amino acids. V lost 5 bases to trimming and J lost 8 bases; unmatched junction nucleotides: 4. CDR1 MNHEY and CDR2 SMNVEV come from the germline V gene (reference sequence). The CDR3 here is CASSNRGPHEQFF. CDR3 nucleotide sequence: TGTGCCAGCAGTAACAGGGGGCCCCATGAGCAGTTCTTC.

Only one count was recorded for this clone. The chain is built from TRBV30 and TRBJ2-1; a weak D match, TRBD2 (5 bases). Germline V CDR1 and CDR2: GTSNPN, SVGIG (reference sequence). This CDR3 has 15 amino acids. V was clipped by 4 bases and J by 4 bases, with 17 bases between them. The CDR3 DNA follows: TGTGCCTGGACCGAGGGAAACAGAATATACAATGAGCAGTTCTTC. This codes for CAWTEGNRIYNEQFF.

The chain has TRBV28 and TRBJ2-1; 12 bases line up with TRBD2. In germline, CDR1 is MDHEN, CDR2 SYDVKM. The trim removed 6 bases at V and 7 bases at J, leaving 4 bases unmatched. The CDR3 loop spans 14 amino acids. CDR3 nucleotide sequence: TGTGCCAGCAGACCCGGACTAGCGGGGAATGAGCAGTTCTTC. Amino acids: CASRPGLAGNEQFF. The full variable domain, with the rest looked up from reference TRBV28 and TRBJ2-1, is DVKVTQSSRYLVKRTGEKVFLECVQDMDHENMFWYRQDPGLGLRLIYFSYDVKMKEKGDIPEGYSVSREKKERFSLILESASTNQTSMYLCASRPGLAGNEQFFGPGTRLTVL.

The chain joins TRBV7-9 to TRBJ1-5, with a possible D match to TRBD1 (5 bases). There are 16 residues in the CDR3. The V gene's germline CDR1 is SEHNR and CDR2 FQNEAQ (reference sequence). With 5 bases removed from V and 3 bases from J, the gap between germline ends came to 17 bases. This CDR3 reads CASSPSGTSFNQPQHF. CDR3 coding DNA: TGTGCCAGCAGCCCCTCCGGGACTTCTTTCAATCAGCCCCAGCATTTT.

The chain couples TRBV27 to TRBJ1-2, with D possibly being TRBD1 (6 bases). Germline V gene lookup returns CDR1 MNHEY and CDR2 SMNVEV (reference sequence). Trimming removed 5 bases from V and 7 bases from J, with 26 bases in between. CDR3 length: 17 residues. The CDR3 is CASSPFFGGAGASGYTF. For the CDR3, the DNA is TGTGCCAGCAGTCCCTTTTTCGGGGGGGCAGGGGCGTCTGGCTACACCTTC.

The gene calls are TRBV10-3 and TRBJ1-1; the match to TRBD1 covers 7 bases. The CDR3 spans 14 residues. V trimming: 6 bases; J trimming: 4 bases; junction bases outside the gene matches: 8. Germline lookup yields CDR1 ENHRY and CDR2 SYGVKD. The CDR3 DNA reads as TGTGCCATCAGCGTTGACAGGGAGCCCACTGAAGCTTTCTTT. Protein sequence: CAISVDREPTEAFF.